A selection of T cell receptor beta chains follows, all from one sample in a study of shared T cell receptors in the human thymus. Here immunoSEQ multiplex PCR was the method, and the copy in TCRdb shows in-frame clones only, minus some. This table has some 700,000 clones, 75% to 90% appearing once. These data also featured in a second study, about human thymus T cells.

Material: thymocytes. All receptors derive from a girl under two years old with a congenital heart defect. Each CDR3 is given with its conserved first and last residue. D genes are given only for firm matches. The size entry is marked missing in some rows and otherwise reads once, few, many or a size class.

v_call: TRBV5-6
clone_size: NA
d_call: TRBD1
j_call: TRBJ1-1
cdr3_aa: CASSLYRGVNTEAFF
cdr3_nt: TGTGCCAGCAGCTTATACAGGGGGGTGAACACTGAAGCTTTCTTT

v_call: TRBV7-6
clone_size: NA
d_call: TRBD1
j_call: TRBJ2-5
cdr3_aa: CASSLGTGGRETQYF
cdr3_nt: TGTGCCAGCAGCTTAGGGACAGGGGGCAGGGAGACCCAGTACTTC

v_call: TRBV5-5
clone_size: few
d_call: TRBD1
j_call: TRBJ1-4
cdr3_aa: CASRTRQGKKLFF
cdr3_nt: TGTGCCAGCCGGACGAGACAGGGGAAAAAACTGTTTTTT

v_call: TRBV11-2
clone_size: NA
d_call: NA
j_call: TRBJ2-5
cdr3_aa: CASGGMETQYF
cdr3_nt: TGTGCCAGCGGGGGGATGGAGACCCAGTACTTC

v_call: TRBV9
clone_size: NA
d_call: TRBD1
j_call: TRBJ2-2
cdr3_aa: CASSAIRDSHTGELFF
cdr3_nt: TGTGCCAGCAGCGCTATTCGGGACAGTCACACCGGGGAGCTGTTTTTT

v_call: TRBV10-1
clone_size: NA
d_call: TRBD2
j_call: TRBJ2-3
cdr3_aa: CASSDLPVLAGGPKRTDTQYF
cdr3_nt: TGCGCCAGCAGTGATCTCCCAGTACTAGCGGGGGGCCCAAAACGCACAGATACGCAGTATTTT

v_call: TRBV7-9
clone_size: NA
d_call: NA
j_call: TRBJ1-1
cdr3_aa: CASAVAGNEAFF
cdr3_nt: TGTGCCAGCGCTGTAGCGGGCAATGAAGCTTTCTTT

v_call: TRBV15
clone_size: once
d_call: TRBD1
j_call: TRBJ2-3
cdr3_aa: CATSRVDRVWNTQYF
cdr3_nt: TGTGCCACCAGCAGAGTAGACAGGGTCTGGAATACGCAGTATTTT

v_call: TRBV25-1
clone_size: NA
d_call: TRBD1
j_call: TRBJ1-6
cdr3_aa: CASSENYRGRNSPLHF
cdr3_nt: TGTGCCAGCAGTGAAAATTACAGGGGGCGTAATTCACCCCTCCACTTT

v_call: TRBV7-9
clone_size: NA
d_call: NA
j_call: TRBJ2-5
cdr3_aa: CASSPPCGQETQYF
cdr3_nt: TGTGCCAGCAGCCCTCCATGCGGACAAGAGACCCAGTACTTC

v_call: TRBV5-1
clone_size: NA
d_call: TRBD1
j_call: TRBJ1-2
cdr3_aa: CASSLEGTGVDGYTF
cdr3_nt: TGCGCCAGCAGCTTGGAGGGGACAGGGGTTGATGGCTACACCTTC

v_call: TRBV7-8
clone_size: few
d_call: NA
j_call: TRBJ1-2
cdr3_aa: CASSLGVRQGGYLNYGYTF
cdr3_nt: TGTGCCAGCAGCTTAGGGGTTCGGCAGGGTGGCTACCTTAACTATGGCTACACCTTC

v_call: TRBV9
clone_size: NA
d_call: NA
j_call: TRBJ2-2
cdr3_aa: CASSATRGANTGELFF
cdr3_nt: TGTGCCAGCAGCGCCACACGGGGGGCAAACACCGGGGAGCTGTTTTTT

v_call: TRBV2
clone_size: NA
d_call: NA
j_call: TRBJ1-5
cdr3_aa: CASRGGGTVRQPQHF
cdr3_nt: TGTGCCAGCAGAGGAGGCGGGACCGTTCGACAGCCCCAGCATTTT

v_call: TRBV25-1
clone_size: NA
d_call: NA
j_call: TRBJ1-5
cdr3_aa: CASSEYQGPGLNQPQHF
cdr3_nt: TGTGCCAGCAGTGAATACCAAGGGCCAGGGCTTAATCAGCCCCAGCATTTT

v_call: TRBV7-2
clone_size: NA
d_call: NA
j_call: TRBJ1-5
cdr3_aa: CASSLASSSLASNQPQHF
cdr3_nt: TGTGCCAGCAGCTTAGCCAGTTCATCTTTAGCGAGCAATCAGCCCCAGCATTTT

v_call: TRBV5-1
clone_size: NA
d_call: NA
j_call: TRBJ1-2
cdr3_aa: CASSLDRGEDYGYTF
cdr3_nt: TGCGCCAGCAGCTTGGATAGAGGAGAGGATTATGGCTACACCTTC

v_call: TRBV4-1
clone_size: NA
d_call: NA
j_call: TRBJ2-1
cdr3_aa: CASSQDATYSYGEQFF
cdr3_nt: TGCGCCAGCAGCCAAGATGCCACCTACTCTTACGGGGAGCAGTTCTTC

v_call: TRBV29-1
clone_size: NA
d_call: TRBD1
j_call: TRBJ1-5
cdr3_aa: CSAGQPNQPQHF
cdr3_nt: TGCAGCGCGGGACAGCCTAATCAGCCCCAGCATTTT

v_call: TRBV7-6
clone_size: NA
d_call: TRBD1
j_call: TRBJ1-1
cdr3_aa: CASSPDRETEAFF
cdr3_nt: TGTGCCAGCAGTCCCGACAGGGAGACTGAAGCTTTCTTT

v_call: TRBV9
clone_size: NA
d_call: TRBD1
j_call: TRBJ1-1
cdr3_aa: CASSVGQGVKGTEAFF
cdr3_nt: TGTGCCAGCAGCGTAGGGCAGGGGGTTAAGGGCACTGAAGCTTTCTTT

v_call: TRBV29-1
clone_size: NA
d_call: NA
j_call: TRBJ2-5
cdr3_aa: CSVELRDEQGAETQYF
cdr3_nt: TGCAGCGTTGAATTAAGGGATGAACAGGGCGCAGAGACCCAGTACTTC

v_call: TRBV12-5
clone_size: NA
d_call: NA
j_call: TRBJ2-3
cdr3_aa: CASGRREDTQYF
cdr3_nt: TGTGCTAGTGGCCGACGGGAAGATACGCAGTATTTT

v_call: TRBV6-6
clone_size: NA
d_call: NA
j_call: TRBJ1-5
cdr3_aa: CASSWGVGQVEPQHF
cdr3_nt: TGTGCCAGCAGTTGGGGGGTCGGCCAAGTGGAACCCCAGCATTTT

v_call: TRBV4-1
clone_size: NA
d_call: NA
j_call: TRBJ1-5
cdr3_aa: CASSQGGQPQHF
cdr3_nt: TGCGCCAGCAGCCAAGGGGGCCAGCCCCAGCATTTT

v_call: TRBV7-2
clone_size: NA
d_call: NA
j_call: TRBJ2-3
cdr3_aa: CASSLAQGNTDTQYF
cdr3_nt: TGTGCCAGCAGCTTAGCGCAGGGTAACACAGATACGCAGTATTTT

v_call: TRBV12-5
clone_size: NA
d_call: TRBD1
j_call: TRBJ1-5
cdr3_aa: CASGLTSQGQSRNQPQHF
cdr3_nt: TGTGCTAGTGGTTTGACAAGTCAGGGACAGTCACGCAATCAGCCCCAGCATTTT

v_call: TRBV4-3
clone_size: NA
d_call: NA
j_call: TRBJ1-6
cdr3_aa: CASSQERDGWTGTYNSPLHF
cdr3_nt: TGCGCCAGCAGCCAAGAGAGGGATGGGTGGACGGGCACCTATAATTCACCCCTCCACTTT

v_call: TRBV6-1
clone_size: NA
d_call: TRBD2
j_call: TRBJ2-7
cdr3_aa: CASSEGGTSGGSYEQYF
cdr3_nt: TGTGCCAGCAGTGAAGGGGGGACTAGCGGGGGATCCTACGAGCAGTACTTC

v_call: TRBV7-3
clone_size: NA
d_call: TRBD1
j_call: TRBJ2-7
cdr3_aa: CASSPLQGYEQYF
cdr3_nt: TGTGCCAGCAGCCCGCTACAGGGGTACGAGCAGTACTTC

v_call: TRBV2
clone_size: NA
d_call: TRBD1
j_call: TRBJ1-1
cdr3_aa: CASRARQGPKKNTEAFF
cdr3_nt: TGTGCCAGCAGGGCTCGACAGGGACCGAAGAAGAACACTGAAGCTTTCTTT

v_call: TRBV14
clone_size: once
d_call: TRBD1
j_call: TRBJ1-1
cdr3_aa: CASSPGQGENTEAFF
cdr3_nt: TGTGCCAGCAGCCCAGGACAGGGGGAGAACACTGAAGCTTTCTTT

v_call: TRBV30
clone_size: once
d_call: NA
j_call: TRBJ1-2
cdr3_aa: CAWLTTLYGYTF
cdr3_nt: TGTGCCTGGCTTACGACTCTCTATGGCTACACCTTC

v_call: TRBV5-8
clone_size: NA
d_call: TRBD1
j_call: TRBJ1-1
cdr3_aa: CASSSKKTGNSRSTEAFF
cdr3_nt: TGTGCCAGCAGTTCGAAAAAGACAGGGAACTCCAGGAGCACTGAAGCTTTCTTT

v_call: TRBV11-2
clone_size: NA
d_call: NA
j_call: TRBJ1-2
cdr3_aa: CASSFDRTSNYGYTF
cdr3_nt: TGTGCCAGCAGCTTTGACAGAACATCCAACTATGGCTACACCTTC

v_call: TRBV27
clone_size: NA
d_call: NA
j_call: TRBJ1-1
cdr3_aa: CASSLSGGQLNTEAFF
cdr3_nt: TGTGCCAGCAGTTTATCGGGTGGACAGCTGAACACTGAAGCTTTCTTT

v_call: TRBV7-6
clone_size: NA
d_call: NA
j_call: TRBJ2-2
cdr3_aa: CASSLGAGTLASGELFF
cdr3_nt: TGTGCCAGCAGCTTAGGAGCTGGGACCCTAGCGTCCGGGGAGCTGTTTTTT